A single sample is the source of the 4 T cell receptor beta chains below, sequenced in a study of identical twins. Each CDR3 protein is one row after TCRdb ran MiXCR on the 5' RACE reads. The data show about 1.7 million distinct CDR3 sequences, around 29% seen once. The sample comprised cord blood. The receptors here all came from a newborn girl in good health.

The chain joins TRBV4-2 to TRBJ1-4; D perhaps matches TRBD1 (5 bases). Per the germline V gene, CDR1 is LGHNA and CDR2 is YNFKEQ. Trimming took 4 bases from V and 3 from J, leaving 15 bases between them. The CDR3 is 16 amino acids. Here the CDR3 reads CASSRLGTAANEKLFF. In nucleotides, the CDR3 is TGTGCCAGCAGCCGACTAGGGACGGCGGCTAATGAAAAACTGTTTTTT.

The chain uses TRBV21-1 and TRBJ1-2; the table names TRBD1, a call not compared with the DNA. TRBV21-1 is noted as a pseudogene. The length of the CDR3 is 14 residues. The CDR3 region is CASSKPGQVYGYTF. The CDR3 coding sequence is TGTGCCAGCAGCAAACCGGGACAGGTCTATGGCTACACCTTC.

Note on this clonotype: Given a much more abundant clone one base away, this may be a read error. The J gene is TRBJ2-4, the V gene TRBV4-2; D unresolved. Matching the DNA end better, TRBJ2-5 makes the J call doubtful. The CDR3 has 14 residues. Germline V CDR1 and CDR2: LGHNA, YNFKEQ. CDR3 bases: TGTGCCAGCAGCCAAGAGCGCATTGAAGAGACCCAGTACTTC. It translates to CASSQERIEETQYF.

This clonotype appeared a few times. This chain joins TRBV6-1 and TRBJ1-4; 9 nucleotides agree with TRBD1. Per germline, CDR1 MNHNS and CDR2 SASEGT. The CDR3 is 14 residues long. The J segment lost 8 bases and the V segment lost 6 bases, leaving 7 bases of the junction unmatched. The CDR3 DNA sequence: TGTGCCAGCAGCAGGACAGGGGTGGACGAAAAACTGTTTTTT. Translation gives CASSRTGVDEKLFF.